Listed below are T cell receptor beta chains from one sample, sequenced in a study of blood T cell repertoires in COVID-19. Profiling relied on immunoSEQ multiplex PCR, and the TCRdb table lists in-frame clones only, not all of them. The sample contains approximately 260,000 clones, about 90% of which appear only once. Sequenced material: PBMCs or T cells enriched from blood (not recorded which). These receptor sequences come from a woman aged 40 to 50 with acute COVID-19. The CDR3 runs from the conserved cysteine through the conserved F or W. The D gene is left open where the match is weak. Clone size appears in some rows only: once, few, many, or a class for an expanded clone.

>.|.|TRBV30|TRBJ1-3
CAWSAPWGRTGNTIYF
TGTGCCTGGAGTGCCCCGTGGGGGCGGACTGGAAACACCATATATTTT
>TRBD1|.|TRBV5-4|TRBJ2-5
CASSPTGNYQETQYF
TGTGCCAGCAGCCCGACAGGGAATTACCAAGAGACCCAGTACTTC
>.|.|TRBV5-6|TRBJ2-7
CASSPRISGKTYEQYF
TGTGCCAGCAGCCCGAGGATCAGCGGAAAGACTTACGAGCAGTACTTC
>.|.|TRBV10-3|TRBJ1-2
CAITGDYGYTF
TGTGCCATCACGGGGGACTATGGCTACACCTTC
>TRBD1|.|TRBV3-1/TRBV3-2|TRBJ2-6
CASSQGDRGRSLANVLTF
TGTGCCAGCAGCCAAGGGGACAGGGGGCGGTCTCTGGCCAACGTCCTGACTTTC
>.|few|TRBV4-2|TRBJ2-6
CASSRVDSGANVLTF
TGTGCCAGCAGCCGCGTTGACTCTGGGGCCAACGTCCTGACTTTC
>.|.|TRBV29-1|TRBJ2-2
CSVEGQSVGGELFF
TGCAGCGTTGAAGGACAGTCCGTGGGCGGGGAGCTGTTTTTT
>.|.|TRBV3-1/TRBV3-2|TRBJ1-2
CASSQVTGDGYTF
TGTGCCAGCAGCCAAGTGACGGGGGATGGCTACACCTTC
>.|.|TRBV12-3/TRBV12-4|TRBJ2-5
CASSWGGETQYF
TGTGCCAGCAGTTGGGGGGGCGAGACCCAGTACTTC
>.|.|TRBV2|TRBJ1-1
CATSTTVMNTEAFF
TGTGCCACCTCCACGACTGTCATGAACACTGAAGCTTTCTTT
>.|.|TRBV7-9|TRBJ2-2
CASSLPASTGELFF
TGTGCCAGCAGCTTACCCGCTAGCACCGGGGAGCTGTTTTTT
>TRBD1|.|TRBV15|TRBJ1-2
CATSAGQGAYGYTF
TGTGCCACCAGCGCAGGACAGGGGGCCTATGGCTACACCTTC
>.|.|TRBV11-3|TRBJ2-2
CASSLLLSGPGELFF
TGTGCCAGCAGCCTCCTTCTGTCAGGGCCCGGGGAGCTGTTTTTT
>TRBD2|.|TRBV9|TRBJ2-1
CASSVGGAGGLGEQFF
TGTGCCAGCAGCGTAGGTGGAGCGGGAGGGCTTGGTGAGCAGTTCTTC
>.|.|TRBV11-3|TRBJ2-5
CAPAPRERASETQYF
TGTGCCCCGGCCCCACGGGAAAGGGCCTCGGAGACCCAGTACTTC
>.|.|TRBV11-2|TRBJ2-2
CASSPPNTGELFF
TGTGCCAGCAGCCCTCCGAACACCGGGGAGCTGTTTTTT
>TRBD2|.|TRBV4-2|TRBJ2-1
CASSPSTSGIYNEQFF
TGTGCCAGCAGCCCATCGACTAGCGGGATCTACAATGAGCAGTTCTTC
>TRBD2|.|TRBV30|TRBJ2-1
CAWSHSGGYNEQFF
TGTGCCTGGAGTCATAGCGGGGGATACAATGAGCAGTTCTTC
>TRBD1|.|TRBV5-1|TRBJ1-5
CASSQGQGGNQPQHF
TGCGCCAGCAGCCAAGGACAGGGTGGCAATCAGCCCCAGCATTTT
>TRBD2|.|TRBV7-3|TRBJ2-1
CASSPGTSVNNEQFF
TGTGCCAGCAGCCCCGGGACTAGCGTAAACAATGAGCAGTTCTTC
>.|.|TRBV24-1|TRBJ2-2
CATSAPLRTGELFF
TGTGCCACCAGTGCTCCTCTTCGGACCGGGGAGCTGTTTTTT
>.|.|TRBV29-1|TRBJ2-1
CSVGIGRLTYNEQFF
TGCAGCGTGGGGATAGGGAGGTTGACCTACAATGAGCAGTTCTTC
>.|few|TRBV13|TRBJ2-7
CASSLVGSTEQYF
TGTGCCAGCAGCTTAGTCGGTAGCACGGAGCAGTACTTC
>.|.|TRBV19|TRBJ2-1
CASSTDNGNEQFF
TGTGCCAGTAGTACGGACAACGGCAATGAGCAGTTCTTC
>TRBD2|.|TRBV9|TRBJ2-7
CASSVWGSSGEQYF
TGTGCCAGCAGCGTCTGGGGGTCTAGCGGCGAGCAGTACTTC
>TRBD2|once|TRBV14|TRBJ2-5
CASSQGTSVTRGKTQYF
TGTGCCAGCAGCCAAGGGACTAGCGTCACCCGGGGGAAGACCCAGTACTTC
>.|once|TRBV12-3/TRBV12-4|TRBJ2-1
CASSLARWEKQFF
TGTGCCAGCAGTTTAGCGAGGTGGGAGAAGCAGTTCTTC
>TRBD1|.|TRBV27|TRBJ1-4
CASSLGTGMNEKLFF
TGTGCCAGCAGTTTAGGGACAGGAATGAATGAAAAACTGTTTTTT